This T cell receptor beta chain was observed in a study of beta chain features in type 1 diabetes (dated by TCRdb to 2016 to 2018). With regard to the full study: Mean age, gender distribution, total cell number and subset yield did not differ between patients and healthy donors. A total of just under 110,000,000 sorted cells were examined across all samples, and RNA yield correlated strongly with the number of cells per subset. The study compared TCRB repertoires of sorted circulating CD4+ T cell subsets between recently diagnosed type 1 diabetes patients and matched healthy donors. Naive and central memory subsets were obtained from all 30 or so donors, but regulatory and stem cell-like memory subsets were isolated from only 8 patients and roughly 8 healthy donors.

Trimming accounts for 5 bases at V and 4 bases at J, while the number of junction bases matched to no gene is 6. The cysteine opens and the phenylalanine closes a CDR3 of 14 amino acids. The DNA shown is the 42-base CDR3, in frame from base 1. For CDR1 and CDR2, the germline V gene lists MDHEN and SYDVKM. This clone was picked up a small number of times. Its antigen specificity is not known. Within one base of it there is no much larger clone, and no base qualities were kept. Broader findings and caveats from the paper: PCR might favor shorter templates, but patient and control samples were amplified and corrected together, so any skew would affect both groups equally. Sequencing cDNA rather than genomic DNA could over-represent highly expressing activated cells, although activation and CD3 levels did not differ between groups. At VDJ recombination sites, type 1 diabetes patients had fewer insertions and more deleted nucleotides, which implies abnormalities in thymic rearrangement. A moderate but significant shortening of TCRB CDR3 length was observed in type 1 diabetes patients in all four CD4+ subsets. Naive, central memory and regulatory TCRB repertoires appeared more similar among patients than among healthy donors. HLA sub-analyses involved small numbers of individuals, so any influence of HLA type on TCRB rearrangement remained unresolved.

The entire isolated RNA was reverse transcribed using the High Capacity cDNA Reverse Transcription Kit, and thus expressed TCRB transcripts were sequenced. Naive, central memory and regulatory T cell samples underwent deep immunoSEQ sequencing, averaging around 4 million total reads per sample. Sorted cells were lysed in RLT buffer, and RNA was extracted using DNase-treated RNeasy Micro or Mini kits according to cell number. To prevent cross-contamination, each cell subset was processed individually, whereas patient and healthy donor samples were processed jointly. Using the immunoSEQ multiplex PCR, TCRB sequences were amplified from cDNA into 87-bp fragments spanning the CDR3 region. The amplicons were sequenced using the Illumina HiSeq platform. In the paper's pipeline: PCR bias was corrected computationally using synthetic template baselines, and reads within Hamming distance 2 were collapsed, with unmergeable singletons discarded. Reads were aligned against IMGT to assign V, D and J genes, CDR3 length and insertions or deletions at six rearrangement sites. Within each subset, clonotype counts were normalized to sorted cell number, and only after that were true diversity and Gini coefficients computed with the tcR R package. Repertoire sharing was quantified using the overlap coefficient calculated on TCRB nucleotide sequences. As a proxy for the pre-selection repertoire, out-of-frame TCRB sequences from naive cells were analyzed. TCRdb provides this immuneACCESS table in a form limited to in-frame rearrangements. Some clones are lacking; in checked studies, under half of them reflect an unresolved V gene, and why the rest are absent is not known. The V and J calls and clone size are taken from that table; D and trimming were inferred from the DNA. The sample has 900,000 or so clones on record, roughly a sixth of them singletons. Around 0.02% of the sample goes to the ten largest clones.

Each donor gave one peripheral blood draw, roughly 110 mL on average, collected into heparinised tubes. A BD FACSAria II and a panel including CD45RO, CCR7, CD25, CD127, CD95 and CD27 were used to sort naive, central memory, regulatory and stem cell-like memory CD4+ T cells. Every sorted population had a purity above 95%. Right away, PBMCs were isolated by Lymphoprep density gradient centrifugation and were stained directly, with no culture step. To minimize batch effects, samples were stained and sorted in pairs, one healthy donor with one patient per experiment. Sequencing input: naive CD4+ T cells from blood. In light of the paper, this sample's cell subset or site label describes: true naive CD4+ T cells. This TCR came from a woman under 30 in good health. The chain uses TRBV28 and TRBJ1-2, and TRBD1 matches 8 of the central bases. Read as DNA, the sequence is TGTGCCAGCAGTCCAGGGGGCCAAGGCTATGGCTACACCTTC. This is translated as CASSPGGQGYGYTF.